This T cell receptor beta chain was captured in a study of blood T cell repertoires in COVID-19. Across the whole study: Spain, Italy and the United States supplied samples that represented acute and convalescent COVID-19. T cells, B-cell-depleted T cells, or PBMCs supplied cDNA or gDNA.

In the original processing: Amplification of reference gene primers provided the estimated nucleated cell counts. Produced via immunoSEQ multiplex PCR; TCRdb's table is partial and in-frame only. That table is the source of V, J and clone size, and D and trimming were worked out from the DNA. The table includes over 20,000 clones, around 90% detected once. Sequencing used peripheral blood. The sequence came from a human donor in a cohort sampled during active COVID-19.

For the CDR3, the DNA is TGTGCCAGCACTGCGTACGAGGGAAGCACAGATACGCAGTATTTT. Translated, it gives CASTAYEGSTDTQYF. The chain carries TRBV2 and TRBJ2-3; TRBD2 might be the D (5 bases). Germline lookup yields CDR1 SNHLY and CDR2 FYNNEI. The CDR3 is made up of 15 amino acids. Deletions cut 7 bases from V and 0 bases from J, with 14 bases between.